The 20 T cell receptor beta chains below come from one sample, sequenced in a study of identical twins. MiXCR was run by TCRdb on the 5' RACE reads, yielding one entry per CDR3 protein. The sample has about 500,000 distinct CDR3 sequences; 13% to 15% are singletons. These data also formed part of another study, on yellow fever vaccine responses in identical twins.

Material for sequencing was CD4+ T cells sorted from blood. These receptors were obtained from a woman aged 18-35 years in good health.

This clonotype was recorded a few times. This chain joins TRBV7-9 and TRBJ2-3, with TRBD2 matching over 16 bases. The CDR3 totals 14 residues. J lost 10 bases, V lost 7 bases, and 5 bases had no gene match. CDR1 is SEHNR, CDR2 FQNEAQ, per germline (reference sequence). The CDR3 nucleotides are TGTGCCAGCACGGGACTAGCGGGAGGGTTGGCGCAGTATTTT. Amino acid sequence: CASTGLAGGLAQYF.

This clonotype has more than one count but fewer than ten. DNA of the CDR3: TGTGCCACCAGTGATCGGGTTAGCGGGAGGGCCGACAATGAGCAGTTCTTC. It codes for CATSDRVSGRADNEQFF. This chain joins TRBV24-1 and TRBJ2-1; 11 bases match TRBD2. The CDR3 totals 17 residues. CDR1 is KGHDR, CDR2 SFDVKD, per germline. Losses at the gene ends were 3 bases for V and 5 bases for J; bases not matched to a gene: 8.

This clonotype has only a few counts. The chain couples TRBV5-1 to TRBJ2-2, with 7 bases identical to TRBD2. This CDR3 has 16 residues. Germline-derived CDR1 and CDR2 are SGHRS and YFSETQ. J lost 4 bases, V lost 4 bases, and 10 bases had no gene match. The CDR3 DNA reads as TGCGCCAGCAGCACTCCGGGGGGAGTATCCACCGGGGAGCTGTTTTTT. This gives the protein CASSTPGGVSTGELFF.

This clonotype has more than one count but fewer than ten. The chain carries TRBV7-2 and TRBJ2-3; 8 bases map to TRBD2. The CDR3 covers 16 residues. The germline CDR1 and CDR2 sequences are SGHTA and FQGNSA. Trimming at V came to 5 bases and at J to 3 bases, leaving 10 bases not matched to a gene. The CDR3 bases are TGTGCCAGCAGCCCAAGACGGGGGGGCACTACAGATACGCAGTATTTT. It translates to CASSPRRGGTTDTQYF.

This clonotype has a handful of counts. CDR3 in DNA: TGTGCCAGCAGTTCCCCAAGCGTGTCAGGGGGCAATGAGCAGTTCTTC. Its protein is CASSSPSVSGGNEQFF. The V and J genes are TRBV27 and TRBJ2-1, with 7 bases aligning to TRBD1. CDR3 size: 16 residues. Germline V CDR1 and CDR2: MNHEY, SMNVEV (reference sequence). The V gene end was trimmed by 4 bases and the J gene end by 6 bases; junction bases not matched to a gene: 12.

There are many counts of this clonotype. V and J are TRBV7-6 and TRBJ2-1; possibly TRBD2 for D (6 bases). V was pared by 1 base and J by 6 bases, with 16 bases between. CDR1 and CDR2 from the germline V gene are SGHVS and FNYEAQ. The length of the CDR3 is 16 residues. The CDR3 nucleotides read TGTGCCAGCAGCTTAGATACGGGGGTCGTAGGCAATGAGCAGTTCTTC. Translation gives CASSLDTGVVGNEQFF.

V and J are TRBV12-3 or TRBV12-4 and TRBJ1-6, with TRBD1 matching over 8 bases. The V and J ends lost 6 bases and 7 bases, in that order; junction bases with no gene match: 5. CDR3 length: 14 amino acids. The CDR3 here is CASRPTGENSPLHF. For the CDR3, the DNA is TGTGCCAGCAGACCGACAGGGGAGAATTCACCCCTCCACTTT.

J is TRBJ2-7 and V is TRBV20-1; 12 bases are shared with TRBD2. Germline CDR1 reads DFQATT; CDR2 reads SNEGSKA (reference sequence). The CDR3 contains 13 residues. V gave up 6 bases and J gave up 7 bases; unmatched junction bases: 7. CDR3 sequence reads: CSARLAGAGEQYF. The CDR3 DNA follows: TGCAGTGCGCGACTAGCGGGAGCAGGGGAGCAGTACTTC.

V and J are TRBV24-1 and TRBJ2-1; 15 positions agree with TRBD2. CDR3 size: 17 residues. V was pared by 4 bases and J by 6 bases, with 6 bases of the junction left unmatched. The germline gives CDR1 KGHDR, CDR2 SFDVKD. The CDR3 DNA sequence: TGTGCCACCAGTGACCGCGGGACTAGCGGGAGGCTCAATGAGCAGTTCTTC. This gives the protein CATSDRGTSGRLNEQFF.

The CDR3 DNA sequence: TGTGCCAGCAGCCAAGGTCGGAAGAATGAGCAGTTCTTC. It specifies CASSQGRKNEQFF. The V call is TRBV3-1, the J call TRBJ2-1; D not certain. The V gene's germline CDR1 is LGHDT and CDR2 YNNKEL (reference sequence). V lost 1 base to trimming and J lost 7 bases, with 8 bases between them. The CDR3 is made up of 13 amino acids.

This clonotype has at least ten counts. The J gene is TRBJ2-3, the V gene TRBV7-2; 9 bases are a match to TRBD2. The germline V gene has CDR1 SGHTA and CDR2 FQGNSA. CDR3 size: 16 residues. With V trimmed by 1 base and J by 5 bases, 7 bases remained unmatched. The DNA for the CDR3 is TGTGCCAGCAGCTTAGGGTTAGCGGGGGCCCAAGATACGCAGTATTTT. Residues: CASSLGLAGAQDTQYF.

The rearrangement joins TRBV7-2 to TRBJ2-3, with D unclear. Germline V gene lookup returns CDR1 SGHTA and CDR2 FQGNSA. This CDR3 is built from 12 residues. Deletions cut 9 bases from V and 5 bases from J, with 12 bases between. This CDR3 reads CASSWHKDTQYF. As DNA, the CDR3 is TGTGCCAGTAGTTGGCATAAAGATACGCAGTATTTT.

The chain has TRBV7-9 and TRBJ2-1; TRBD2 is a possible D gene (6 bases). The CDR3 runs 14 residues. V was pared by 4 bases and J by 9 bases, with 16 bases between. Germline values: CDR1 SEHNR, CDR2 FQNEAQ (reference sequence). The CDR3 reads CASSSQAGTGEQFF. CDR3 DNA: TGTGCCAGCAGCTCACAAGCGGGCACAGGTGAGCAGTTCTTC.

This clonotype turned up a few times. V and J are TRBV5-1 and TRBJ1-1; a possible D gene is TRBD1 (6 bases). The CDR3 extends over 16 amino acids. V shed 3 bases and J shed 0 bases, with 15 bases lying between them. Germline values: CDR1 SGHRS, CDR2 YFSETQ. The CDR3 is CASSSRTAAMNTEAFF. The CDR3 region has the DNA TGCGCCAGCAGCTCTAGGACAGCAGCAATGAACACTGAAGCTTTCTTT. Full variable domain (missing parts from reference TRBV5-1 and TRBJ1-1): KAGVTQTPRYLIKTRGQQVTLSCSPISGHRSVSWYQQTPGQGLQFLFEYFSETQRNKGNFPGRFSGRQFSNSRSEMNVSTLELGDSALYLCASSSRTAAMNTEAFFGQGTRLTVV.

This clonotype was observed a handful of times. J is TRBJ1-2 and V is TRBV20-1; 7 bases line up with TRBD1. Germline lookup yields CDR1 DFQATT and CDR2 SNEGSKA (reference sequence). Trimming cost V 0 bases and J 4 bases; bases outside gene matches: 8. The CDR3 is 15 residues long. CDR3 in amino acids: CSARDPYTGAYGYTF. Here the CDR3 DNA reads TGCAGTGCTAGAGATCCTTATACAGGGGCCTATGGCTACACCTTC.

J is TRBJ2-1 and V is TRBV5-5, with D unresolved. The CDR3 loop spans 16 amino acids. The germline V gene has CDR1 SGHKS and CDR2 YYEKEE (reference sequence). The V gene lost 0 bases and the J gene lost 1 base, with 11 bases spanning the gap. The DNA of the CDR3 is TGTGCCAGCAGCTTGGAACCCACCCGTTCCTACAATGAGCAGTTCTTC. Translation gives CASSLEPTRSYNEQFF.

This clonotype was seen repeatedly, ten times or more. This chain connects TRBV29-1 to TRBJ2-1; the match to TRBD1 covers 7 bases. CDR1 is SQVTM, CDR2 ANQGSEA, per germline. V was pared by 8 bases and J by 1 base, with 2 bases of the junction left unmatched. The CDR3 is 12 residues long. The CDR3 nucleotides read TGCAGCCTGACAGGGTCCTACAATGAGCAGTTCTTC. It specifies CSLTGSYNEQFF.

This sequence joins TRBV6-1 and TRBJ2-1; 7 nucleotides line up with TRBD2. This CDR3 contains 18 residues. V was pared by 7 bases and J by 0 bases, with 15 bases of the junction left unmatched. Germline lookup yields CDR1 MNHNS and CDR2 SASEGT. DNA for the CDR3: TGTGCCAGCACCGAGAGCCGACTAGCCTTCTCCTCCTACAATGAGCAGTTCTTC. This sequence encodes CASTESRLAFSSYNEQFF.

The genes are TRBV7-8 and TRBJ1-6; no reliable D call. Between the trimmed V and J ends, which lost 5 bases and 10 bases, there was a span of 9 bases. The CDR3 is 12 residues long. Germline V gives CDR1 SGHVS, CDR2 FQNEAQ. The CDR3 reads CASSREGSPLHF. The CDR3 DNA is TGTGCCAGCAGCCGCGAAGGGTCACCCCTCCACTTT.

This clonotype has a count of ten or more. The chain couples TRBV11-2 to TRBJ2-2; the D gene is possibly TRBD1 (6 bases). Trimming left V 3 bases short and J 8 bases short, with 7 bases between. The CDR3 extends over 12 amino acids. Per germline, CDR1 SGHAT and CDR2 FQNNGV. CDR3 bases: TGTGCCAGCAGCTTTGACAGGGGGGAGCTGTTTTTT. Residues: CASSFDRGELFF.